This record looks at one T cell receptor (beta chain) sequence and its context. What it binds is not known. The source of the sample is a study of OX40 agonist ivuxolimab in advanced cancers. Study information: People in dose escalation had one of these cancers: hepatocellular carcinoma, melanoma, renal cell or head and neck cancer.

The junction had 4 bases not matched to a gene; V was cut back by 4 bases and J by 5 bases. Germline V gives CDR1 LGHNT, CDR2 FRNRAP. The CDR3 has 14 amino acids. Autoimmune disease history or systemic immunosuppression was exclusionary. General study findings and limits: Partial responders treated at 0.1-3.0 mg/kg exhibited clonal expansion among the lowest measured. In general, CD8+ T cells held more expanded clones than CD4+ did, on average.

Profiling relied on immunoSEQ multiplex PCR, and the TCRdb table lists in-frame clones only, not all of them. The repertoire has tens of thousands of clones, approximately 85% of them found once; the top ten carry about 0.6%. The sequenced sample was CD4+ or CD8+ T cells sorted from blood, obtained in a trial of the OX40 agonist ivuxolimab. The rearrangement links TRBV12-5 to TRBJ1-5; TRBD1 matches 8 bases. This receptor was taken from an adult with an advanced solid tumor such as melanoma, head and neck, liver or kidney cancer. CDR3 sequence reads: CASGYIQGDQPQHF. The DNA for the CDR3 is TGTGCTAGTGGTTACATACAGGGGGATCAGCCCCAGCATTTT. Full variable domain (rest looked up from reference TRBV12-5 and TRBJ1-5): DARVTQTPRHKVTEMGQEVTMRCQPILGHNTVFWYRQTMMQGLELLAYFRNRAPLDDSGMPKDRFSAEMPDATLATLKIQPSEPRDSAVYFCASGYIQGDQPQHFGDGTRLSIL.